This T cell receptor beta chain was retrieved from a study of shared clonotypes between healthy human individuals. Overall study context: Donor ages ranged 18 to 49 years: a couple of women, a few men. Points from the study as a whole: Among the subsets, naive ones generally showed larger estimated richness than memory ones. What limited the represented genetic and exposure-history diversity was the small number of donors.

Clones were read by immunoSEQ multiplex PCR, and TCRdb kept only the in-frame ones, dropping some. The sample records about 600,000 clones, approximately 97% being singletons. In germline, CDR1 is SGHVS, CDR2 FNYEAQ. V dropped 3 bases and J dropped 5; count of bases not matched to a gene: 9. This CDR3 has 17 residues. To note about this clone: Its antigen is unknown.

The receptor was derived from a woman aged 25 to 45 in good health. This chain joins TRBV7-6 and TRBJ2-5, with 13 positions matching TRBD2. Sequenced material: naive CD4+ T cells sorted from blood. The subset was: CD45RA+ positively selected. The CDR3 bases are TGTGCCAGCAGCTTGGGACTAGCGGGACATAGGGGGGAGACCCAGTACTTC. Amino acid sequence: CASSLGLAGHRGETQYF.